This TCR beta chain was observed in a study of blood T cells in healthy people across ages. CDR3 length: 18 residues. A second 7 to 11 cycle PCR used barcoded and J-beta primers. TCRdb processed the 5' RACE reads anew with MiXCR; each CDR3 protein has one entry. The sample consists of approximately 800,000 distinct CDR3 sequences, about 61% of them appearing once. The chain recombines TRBV21-1 with TRBJ2-4; the D segment call TRBD2 is taken from the table without a DNA check. TRBV21-1 is flagged as a pseudogene. The sample comprised blood. The source of this sequence is a man aged 35-49 years in good health. DNA for the CDR3: TGTGCCAGCAGCAAAGTAGAAAGGAGCGGTATAGCCAAAAACATTCAGTACTTC. This codes for CASSKVERSGIAKNIQYF.